The 25 T cell receptor beta chains below all came from one sample that was sequenced in a study of control samples from healthy donors and cancer patients. Measured with immunoSEQ multiplex PCR; TCRdb has only the in-frame clones, and not every one. The data contain tens of thousands of clones, more than 85% of them singletons. The material sequenced was PBMCs. The source of these receptors is a woman aged 40-49 years with head and neck cancer.

The genes are TRBV19 and TRBJ2-7; D tentatively fits TRBD1 or TRBD2 (5 bases each). Germline V lookup: CDR1 LNHDA, CDR2 SQIVND (reference sequence). V was shortened by 5 bases and J by 3 bases, with 20 bases between the two germline ends. The CDR3 totals 16 residues. CDR3 coding DNA: TGTGCCAGTAGTGGTCCGGGACCGAGGGCCCTCTACGAGCAGTACTTC. Its translation: CASSGPGPRALYEQYF.

This chain connects TRBV3-1 (or the pseudogene TRBV3-2) to TRBJ2-3; 8 bases fit TRBD2. CDR1 and CDR2 from the germline V gene are LGHDT and YNNKEL (reference sequence). This CDR3 has 15 amino acids. The V segment lost 0 bases and the J segment 4 bases; nucleotides outside the gene matches: 3. The CDR3 region is CASSQDGAGADTQYF. CDR3 coding DNA: TGTGCCAGCAGCCAAGACGGAGCGGGAGCAGATACGCAGTATTTT.

This clone came up a few times. The rearrangement uses TRBV5-1 and TRBJ1-1, with 8 bases that match TRBD1. Germline assignment: CDR1 SGHRS and CDR2 YFSETQ. V lost 4 bases, J lost 3 bases, and 5 bases stayed unmatched. This CDR3 is built from 14 residues. DNA of the CDR3: TGCGCCAGCAGCGGAGGACAGGGTTACACTGAAGCTTTCTTT. It translates to CASSGGQGYTEAFF. Variable domain in full (rest from reference TRBV5-1 and TRBJ1-1): KAGVTQTPRYLIKTRGQQVTLSCSPISGHRSVSWYQQTPGQGLQFLFEYFSETQRNKGNFPGRFSGRQFSNSRSEMNVSTLELGDSALYLCASSGGQGYTEAFFGQGTRLTVV.

The chain couples TRBV25-1 to TRBJ1-2; tentative D call: TRBD1 (5 bases). Between the trimmed V and J ends, which lost 7 bases and 7 bases, there was a span of 10 bases. Germline values: CDR1 MGHDK, CDR2 SYGVNS. The CDR3 extends over 11 amino acids. The CDR3 DNA is TGTGCCAGCATGGAGGGGCTTGGCTACACCTTC. Residues: CASMEGLGYTF.

There are a few counts of this clone. The rearrangement joins TRBV7-3 to TRBJ2-2, with D perhaps TRBD2 (5 bases). The CDR3 covers 15 residues. V gave up 5 bases and J gave up 5 bases, with 15 bases separating them. Looked up from germline, CDR1 is SGHTA and CDR2 is FQGTGA. CDR3 region: CASSPRDLGTGELFF. In DNA form, the CDR3 reads TGTGCCAGCAGCCCCCGGGATCTGGGAACCGGGGAGCTGTTTTTT.

This sequence joins TRBV28 and TRBJ1-1, with D maybe TRBD1 (5 bases). This CDR3 comprises 13 residues. Deletions cut 6 bases from V and 10 bases from J, with 18 bases between. Germline assignment: CDR1 MDHEN and CDR2 SYDVKM. Here the CDR3 DNA reads TGTGCCAGCAGCCCTCCCGCAGGGTCTATAGCTTTCTTT. This codes for CASSPPAGSIAFF.

The V and J genes are TRBV5-1 and TRBJ2-1; 9 bases are a match to TRBD1. CDR3 length: 15 amino acids. Germline V gives CDR1 SGHRS, CDR2 YFSETQ. With 2 bases clipped from V and 4 bases from J, the junction kept 4 bases outside the gene matches. The CDR3 here is CASSFSGQGYNEQFF. Here the CDR3 DNA reads TGCGCCAGCAGCTTTTCAGGACAGGGGTACAATGAGCAGTTCTTC. The full variable domain, with the rest looked up from reference TRBV5-1 and TRBJ2-1, is KAGVTQTPRYLIKTRGQQVTLSCSPISGHRSVSWYQQTPGQGLQFLFEYFSETQRNKGNFPGRFSGRQFSNSRSEMNVSTLELGDSALYLCASSFSGQGYNEQFFGPGTRLTVL.

The CDR3 DNA reads TGCGCCAGCAGCCCCTTAGGGAGCGGGGGGTCCCTCCGCACAGATACGCAGTATTTT. This translates into CASSPLGSGGSLRTDTQYF. The gene calls are TRBV5-1 and TRBJ2-3; 9 bases fit TRBD2. CDR1 is SGHRS, CDR2 YFSETQ, per germline. The trim removed 4 bases at V and 1 base at J, leaving 16 bases unmatched. The CDR3 is 19 residues long.

The chain is built from TRBV28 and TRBJ2-3, with 14 bases that match TRBD2. The CDR3 consists of 15 residues. Germline V gives CDR1 MDHEN, CDR2 SYDVKM. The CDR3 loop reads CVTRLAGGVLDTQYF. The CDR3, as DNA: TGTGTTACGCGACTAGCGGGAGGGGTATTAGATACGCAGTATTTT.

This sequence joins TRBV27 and TRBJ2-1, with D tentatively TRBD2 (6 bases). Looked up from germline, CDR1 is MNHEY and CDR2 is SMNVEV (reference sequence). Trimming removed 8 bases from V and 5 bases from J, with 28 bases in between. The CDR3 consists of 18 residues. CDR3 sequence (DNA): TGTGCCAGCTATGCTGGGGTGAGCGGGCTAGCGCCACACAATGAGCAGTTCTTC. Amino acids: CASYAGVSGLAPHNEQFF.

Comments on this clone: Within the sample, other DNA sequences also encode this same CDR3. V is TRBV7-2 and J is TRBJ1-2, with D tentatively TRBD1 (5 bases). The V end lost 5 bases, the J end lost 7 bases, and 11 bases lay between the germline ends. Per the germline V gene, CDR1 is SGHTA and CDR2 is FQGNSA. CDR3 length equals 12 residues. CDR3 region: CASSLRQSGYTF. DNA of the CDR3: TGTGCCAGCAGCCTCCGACAGTCTGGCTACACCTTC.

The chain is built from TRBV3-1 (or the pseudogene TRBV3-2) and TRBJ1-2; perhaps TRBD1 as D (5 bases). Germline V lookup: CDR1 LGHDT, CDR2 YNNKEL (reference sequence). The ends were cut back, 4 bases at V and 6 bases at J, with 9 bases in the middle. CDR3 length equals 12 residues. This chain's CDR3 is CASSLSRDGYTF. CDR3 sequence (DNA): TGTGCCAGCAGCCTGTCCAGGGATGGCTACACCTTC.

The chain joins TRBV5-1 to TRBJ2-2, with 9 bases matching TRBD1. After removal of 4 bases from V and 5 bases from J, the junction contained 3 bases not matched to a gene. The CDR3 has 14 residues. CDR1 and CDR2 (germline): SGHRS, YFSETQ. The CDR3 protein is CASSAGTGTGELFF. CDR3 DNA sequence: TGCGCCAGCAGCGCCGGGACAGGGACCGGGGAGCTGTTTTTT. The full variable domain, completed using reference TRBV5-1 and TRBJ2-2, is KAGVTQTPRYLIKTRGQQVTLSCSPISGHRSVSWYQQTPGQGLQFLFEYFSETQRNKGNFPGRFSGRQFSNSRSEMNVSTLELGDSALYLCASSAGTGTGELFFGEGSRLTVL.

The J gene is TRBJ1-2, the V gene TRBV28; D remains unclear. V was trimmed by 4 bases and J by 5 bases, leaving 8 bases between them. CDR3 length equals 12 residues. Germline V lookup: CDR1 MDHEN, CDR2 SYDVKM. CDR3 residues: CASSSGSYGYTF. As DNA, the CDR3 is TGTGCCAGCAGTTCGGGGTCTTATGGCTACACCTTC.

This chain links TRBV7-7 with TRBJ2-5, with TRBD2 as a possible D gene (5 bases). This CDR3 contains 16 residues. V shed 5 bases and J shed 5 bases, with 21 bases lying between them. Germline-derived CDR1 and CDR2 are SSHAT and FNYEAQ (reference sequence). DNA for the CDR3: TGTGCCAGCAGCCCCCTGTGGGCGGAGGACGGGGAGACCCAGTACTTC. It translates to CASSPLWAEDGETQYF.

Concerning this clone: One junction end disagrees with the germline gene, perhaps due to a read error. The genes are TRBV28 and TRBJ1-2; D is unresolved. Per the germline V gene, CDR1 is MDHEN and CDR2 is SYDVKM. This CDR3 contains 14 residues. CDR3 nucleotides: TGTGCCAGCAGGGGTTCGGACGGAAACTATGGCTTCACCTTC. This codes for CASRGSDGNYGFTF.

The chain has TRBV2 and TRBJ2-2; 9 nucleotides line up with TRBD1. Germline CDR1 is SNHLY and CDR2 is FYNNEI. Unmatched junction bases numbered 8, after V lost 6 bases and J lost 3 bases. The CDR3 extends over 16 amino acids. In nucleotides, the CDR3 is TGTGCCAGCAGGGTAACAGGGGGCGCGGACACCGGGGAGCTGTTTTTT. This gives the protein CASRVTGGADTGELFF.

V gene TRBV13 combines with J gene TRBJ1-2, with D maybe TRBD1 (6 bases). V was clipped by 0 bases and J by 2 bases, with 13 bases between them. The CDR3 is made up of 16 amino acids. Germline V CDR1 and CDR2: PRHDT, FYEKMQ (reference sequence). CDR3 coding DNA: TGTGCCAGCAGCTTAGGACGGGGGCGGGGAAACTATGGCTACACCTTC. Its protein is CASSLGRGRGNYGYTF.

The rearrangement uses TRBV28 and TRBJ2-2, with 9 nucleotides matching TRBD1. The length of the CDR3 is 15 residues. V was clipped by 5 bases and J by 5 bases; unmatched bases: 6. Germline V gene data show CDR1 as MDHEN and CDR2 as SYDVKM. CDR3 DNA: TGTGCCAGCAGTGAGACAGGGGGTTGGACCGGGGAGCTGTTTTTT. Protein product: CASSETGGWTGELFF.

This chain connects TRBV6-6 to TRBJ1-5; D not certain. Germline lookup yields CDR1 MNHNY and CDR2 SVGAGI (reference sequence). The CDR3 covers 14 residues. Trimming stripped 6 bases from V and 4 bases from J, with 13 bases between. For the CDR3, the DNA is TGTGCCAGCAGCCCAACGGGGTCAAATCAGCCCCAGCATTTT. It translates to CASSPTGSNQPQHF.

The rearrangement uses TRBV7-3 and TRBJ1-1, with D unclear. The V end lost 3 bases, the J end lost 0 bases, and 5 bases lay between the germline ends. CDR1 is SGHTA, CDR2 FQGTGA, per germline. This CDR3 contains 13 residues. The CDR3 region has the DNA TGTGCCAGCAGCTTGCAGATGAACACTGAAGCTTTCTTT. Translated, it gives CASSLQMNTEAFF.

The V and J genes are TRBV4-2 and TRBJ1-1; TRBD1 is a possible D gene (6 bases). There are 16 residues in the CDR3. Trimming stripped 1 base from V and 3 bases from J, with 15 bases between. Germline V gives CDR1 LGHNA, CDR2 YNFKEQ. CDR3 sequence reads: CASSQGVQGADTEAFF. CDR3 in DNA: TGTGCCAGCAGCCAAGGGGTACAGGGAGCTGACACTGAAGCTTTCTTT.

Here the CDR3 DNA reads TGTGCCAGCAGCAGGGGGCTTGGAGAGACCCAGTACTTC. It encodes CASSRGLGETQYF. The genes are TRBV7-8 and TRBJ2-5; 7 nucleotides align to TRBD1. V lost 5 bases to trimming and J lost 4 bases; unmatched junction nucleotides: 4. This CDR3 spans 13 amino acids. CDR1 SGHVS and CDR2 FQNEAQ come from the germline V gene.

This clone appeared a single time. The genes are TRBV23-1 and TRBJ2-3; either TRBD1 or TRBD2 may supply D (5 bases each). TRBV23-1 is given ORF status, its function remaining uncertain. The CDR3 is made up of 20 amino acids. Trimming took 4 bases from V and 0 from J, leaving 26 bases between them. The CDR3 DNA is TGCGCCAGCAGTCCTTCCCACCCTACCGGATGGGACCCTAGCACAGATACGCAGTATTTT. Protein sequence: CASSPSHPTGWDPSTDTQYF.

The chain links TRBV9 to TRBJ2-1; 8 bases are shared with TRBD2. V dropped 3 bases and J dropped 2; count of bases not matched to a gene: 7. The CDR3 spans 16 residues. Per germline, CDR1 SGDLS and CDR2 YYNGEE. CDR3 protein: CASSELSGIPYNEQFF. The CDR3 bases are TGTGCCAGCAGCGAGCTTAGCGGGATTCCCTACAATGAGCAGTTCTTC.